The 20 T cell receptor beta chains listed next were all sequenced from one sample in a study of control samples from healthy donors and cancer patients. TCRdb's table, derived via immunoSEQ multiplex PCR, lists solely in-frame clones and lacks some. Here the sample spans roughly 54,000 clones, nearly 96% being singletons. Sequenced sample: blood. These receptors were taken from a woman under 40 in good health.

The chain is built from TRBV4-2 and TRBJ1-5, with D unclear. Germline CDR1 is LGHNA and CDR2 is YNFKEQ. Trimming removed 0 bases from V and 10 bases from J, with 13 bases in between. This CDR3 is 14 amino acids long. This chain's CDR3 is CASSQDMTGSPQHF. In DNA form, the CDR3 reads TGTGCCAGCAGCCAAGATATGACGGGATCACCCCAGCATTTT.

The chain carries TRBV12-3 or TRBV12-4 and TRBJ1-2, with TRBD1 matching over 7 bases. With 3 bases clipped from V and 7 bases from J, the junction kept 5 bases outside the gene matches. The CDR3 has 13 amino acids. This chain's CDR3 is CASSLGPGGGYTF. CDR3 nucleotides: TGTGCCAGCAGTTTGGGTCCAGGGGGTGGCTACACCTTC.

The genes are TRBV2 and TRBJ2-1; possibly TRBD2 for D (5 bases). The germline CDR1 and CDR2 sequences are SNHLY and FYNNEI. The CDR3 consists of 14 residues. Trimming removed 3 bases at V and 4 bases at J, with 10 bases between. The CDR3 spells CASSDPRGYNEQFF. In DNA, the CDR3 is TGTGCCAGCAGTGACCCCCGGGGATACAATGAGCAGTTCTTC.

The gene calls are TRBV6-5 and TRBJ1-2; no reliable D call. The CDR3 totals 15 residues. The germline CDR1 and CDR2 sequences are MNHEY and SVGAGI. V was shortened by 5 bases and J by 2 bases, with 15 bases between the two germline ends. The CDR3 bases are TGTGCCAGCAGTCTGGTAGTCGGGCAGAACTATGGCTACACCTTC. It encodes CASSLVVGQNYGYTF.

The J gene is TRBJ2-7, the V gene TRBV19; possibly TRBD2 for D (6 bases). The ends were cut back, 7 bases at V and 4 bases at J, with 17 bases in the middle. Germline V lookup: CDR1 LNHDA, CDR2 SQIVND (reference sequence). CDR3 length equals 14 residues. The CDR3 sequence is CASTQFGGGYEQYF. In DNA form, the CDR3 reads TGTGCCAGTACGCAATTCGGGGGTGGATACGAGCAGTACTTC. The complete variable domain, with remaining parts taken from reference TRBV19 and TRBJ2-7, reads DGGITQSPKYLFRKEGQNVTLSCEQNLNHDAMYWYRQDPGQGLRLIYYSQIVNDFQKGDIAEGYSVSREKKESFPLTVTSAQKNPTAFYLCASTQFGGGYEQYFGPGTRLTVT.

The chain has TRBV9 and TRBJ2-5, with D possibly being TRBD1 (7 bases). The V and J ends lost 5 bases and 5 bases respectively, with 22 bases between them. Germline CDR1 is SGDLS and CDR2 is YYNGEE. The CDR3 extends over 16 amino acids. The CDR3 is CASSDRAGTKMETQYF. The CDR3 coding sequence is TGTGCCAGCAGTGACAGGGCGGGAACAAAAATGGAGACCCAGTACTTC. Complete variable domain (other parts from reference TRBV9 and TRBJ2-5): DSGVTQTPKHLITATGQRVTLRCSPRSGDLSVYWYQQSLDQGLQFLIQYYNGEERAKGNILERFSAQQFPDLHSELNLSSLELGDSALYFCASSDRAGTKMETQYFGPGTRLLVL.

The chain is built from TRBV18 and TRBJ2-5; the D gene is possibly TRBD1 (7 bases). CDR1 and CDR2 (germline): KGHSH, LQKENI. The CDR3 has 12 amino acids. V was shortened by 3 bases and J by 14 bases, with 16 bases between the two germline ends. CDR3: CASSPRTGGLYF. CDR3 coding DNA: TGTGCCAGCTCACCGAGGACAGGAGGGCTTTACTTC.

V and J are TRBV18 and TRBJ2-3; D unresolved. CDR1 KGHSH and CDR2 LQKENI come from the germline V gene. The CDR3 has 13 amino acids. Trimming took off 3 bases at V and 0 bases at J, with 4 bases between the two ends. CDR3 DNA: TGTGCCAGCTCACCGCCTAGCACAGATACGCAGTATTTT. It encodes CASSPPSTDTQYF.

The V and J genes are TRBV7-9 and TRBJ1-1; a possible D gene is TRBD1 (5 bases). The CDR3 sequence is 13 residues long. Germline-derived CDR1 and CDR2 are SEHNR and FQNEAQ (reference sequence). With 5 bases removed from V and 1 base from J, the gap between germline ends came to 8 bases. The CDR3 nucleotides read TGTGCCAGCAGCCGCGGGGGGAACACTGAAGCTTTCTTT. Its translation is CASSRGGNTEAFF.

The chain has TRBV6-1 and TRBJ2-6; 11 bases agree with TRBD1. Per germline, CDR1 MNHNS and CDR2 SASEGT. The junction had 1 base not matched to a gene; V was cut back by 4 bases and J by 2 bases. This CDR3 has 16 residues. Written as DNA, the CDR3 is TGTGCCAGCAGTGGGACAGGGGGCGCTGGGGCCAACGTCCTGACTTTC. It encodes CASSGTGGAGANVLTF.

The rearrangement uses TRBV28 and TRBJ2-1; 7 bases map to TRBD1. The CDR3 covers 15 residues. V was pared by 6 bases and J by 1 base, with 6 bases of the junction left unmatched. From germline, CDR1 is MDHEN and CDR2 SYDVKM. CDR3 amino acids: CASRSTGLSYNEQFF. The DNA for the CDR3 is TGTGCCAGCAGGTCGACAGGGCTTTCCTACAATGAGCAGTTCTTC.

The V gene is TRBV7-9, the J gene TRBJ1-2; tentative D call: TRBD1 (5 bases). Germline CDR1 is SEHNR and CDR2 is FQNEAQ (reference sequence). Deletions cut 3 bases from V and 4 bases from J, with 15 bases between. The CDR3 contains 15 residues. The CDR3 spells CASSFGEQGAYGYTF. The CDR3 DNA is TGTGCCAGCAGCTTTGGGGAGCAGGGCGCCTATGGCTACACCTTC.

The V gene is TRBV6-6, the J gene TRBJ2-2, with 8 bases aligning to TRBD1. The germline V gene has CDR1 MNHNY and CDR2 SVGAGI (reference sequence). J was trimmed by 5 bases and V by 6 bases; bases with no gene match: 5. There are 14 residues in the CDR3. As DNA, the CDR3 is TGTGCCAGCAGGCGACAGGGGTTTACCGGGGAGCTGTTTTTT. Its translation: CASRRQGFTGELFF.

The chain carries TRBV5-1 and TRBJ2-1; possible D gene TRBD2, 5 bases. Germline CDR1 reads SGHRS; CDR2 reads YFSETQ. The CDR3 has 15 amino acids. V lost 2 bases to trimming and J lost 3 bases, with 12 bases between them. The CDR3 DNA reads TGCGCCAGCAGCTTTTCTAACGGGGTCTACAATGAGCAGTTCTTC. This codes for CASSFSNGVYNEQFF.

The chain recombines TRBV18 with TRBJ2-3, with a weak D call TRBD1 (6 bases). This CDR3 region has 14 residues. CDR1 and CDR2 (germline): KGHSH, LQKENI. V was pared by 2 bases and J by 4 bases, with 10 bases between. CDR3 amino acids: CASSPEGQADTQYF. CDR3 DNA: TGTGCCAGCTCACCAGAGGGACAAGCAGATACGCAGTATTTT.

The rearrangement joins TRBV28 to TRBJ2-1; 7 bases map to TRBD1. This CDR3 has 14 residues. From germline, CDR1 is MDHEN and CDR2 SYDVKM. V shed 7 bases and J 2 bases; nucleotides not matched to a gene: 5. Here the CDR3 reads CASTRDSTYNEQFF. Written as DNA, the CDR3 is TGTGCCAGCACCCGGGACAGCACCTACAATGAGCAGTTCTTC. The full variable domain, in which reference TRBV28 and TRBJ2-1 provide the parts outside the CDR3, is DVKVTQSSRYLVKRTGEKVFLECVQDMDHENMFWYRQDPGLGLRLIYFSYDVKMKEKGDIPEGYSVSREKKERFSLILESASTNQTSMYLCASTRDSTYNEQFFGPGTRLTVL.

For this clone: The same CDR3 can be traced to other DNA sequences in this sample. The chain combines TRBV19 with TRBJ1-3; D gene uncertain. Deletions cut 8 bases from V and 9 bases from J, with 8 bases between. CDR1 is LNHDA, CDR2 SQIVND, per germline (reference sequence). The CDR3 has 10 residues. The CDR3 nucleotides are TGTGCCAGTGGACCAGGCACCATATATTTT. Its translation: CASGPGTIYF.

This clone was counted a single time. The chain couples TRBV27 to TRBJ2-3; the D is unclear. Trimming left V 0 bases short and J 6 bases short, with 7 bases between. The CDR3 is made up of 13 amino acids. Germline V gene lookup returns CDR1 MNHEY and CDR2 SMNVEV (reference sequence). CDR3 sequence: CASSLSSADTQYF. CDR3 nucleotides: TGTGCCAGCAGTTTATCCTCGGCCGATACGCAGTATTTT.

The rearrangement links TRBV19 to TRBJ2-3; D is possibly TRBD1 (5 bases). Trimming pared 9 bases from V and 10 bases from J, leaving 14 bases between. Germline V lookup: CDR1 LNHDA, CDR2 SQIVND (reference sequence). This CDR3 region has 11 residues. The CDR3 sequence is CASRWSGSQYF. The CDR3 bases are TGTGCCAGCCGCTGGTCAGGGTCGCAGTATTTT.

The rearrangement links TRBV27 to TRBJ1-5; a weak D match, TRBD1 (5 bases). V lost 6 bases and J lost 2, with 17 bases in between. The CDR3 has 16 amino acids. CDR1 is MNHEY and CDR2 is SMNVEV in the germline V gene (reference sequence). The DNA for the CDR3 is TGTGCCAGCAGACCGGGCGGGGGGTCTGGCAATCAGCCCCAGCATTTT. Encoded protein: CASRPGGGSGNQPQHF.